The present T cell receptor beta chain was sequenced within a study of Tregs in tolerant kidney transplant recipients. General study results and limits: The most relevant donor-specific Treg TCRbeta repertoire apparently came from expansion with activated donor B cells. Donor-specific Treg expansion exceeded global Treg expansion in tolerant patients, suggesting antigen drive.

The CDR3 has 15 residues. Germline CDR1 is SGHVS and CDR2 is FNYEAQ. V dropped 1 base and J dropped 4; count of bases not matched to a gene: 2. About this clone: Its specificity is unknown.

The protocol was immunoSEQ multiplex PCR, while the TCRdb copy is restricted to in-frame clones and leaves out a portion. The table lists about 64,000 clones, approximately 98% of them singletons, with approximately 0.34% in the top ten. Regulatory T cells were sorted from thawed PBMCs rested overnight at 37°C with around 200 IU/ml IL-2. This chain joins TRBV7-6 and TRBJ1-3; 9 bases align to TRBD1. Specimen: Tregs from blood, collected before the transplant. The sequence derives from a human donor who received a combined kidney and bone marrow transplant. CDR3 sequence reads: CASSLGDREGNTIYF. DNA of the CDR3: TGTGCCAGCAGCTTAGGGGACAGGGAAGGAAACACCATATATTTT.